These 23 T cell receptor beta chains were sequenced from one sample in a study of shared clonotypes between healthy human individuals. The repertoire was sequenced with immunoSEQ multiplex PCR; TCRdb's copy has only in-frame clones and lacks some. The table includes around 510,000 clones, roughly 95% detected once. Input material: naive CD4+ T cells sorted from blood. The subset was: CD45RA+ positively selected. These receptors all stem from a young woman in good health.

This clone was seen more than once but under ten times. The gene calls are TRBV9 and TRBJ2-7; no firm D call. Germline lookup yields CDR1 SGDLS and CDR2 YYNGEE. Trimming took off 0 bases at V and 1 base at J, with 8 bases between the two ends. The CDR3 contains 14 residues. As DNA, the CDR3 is TGTGCCAGCAGCGTAGCGGCAGGTTCCTACGAGCAGTACTTC. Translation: CASSVAAGSYEQYF.

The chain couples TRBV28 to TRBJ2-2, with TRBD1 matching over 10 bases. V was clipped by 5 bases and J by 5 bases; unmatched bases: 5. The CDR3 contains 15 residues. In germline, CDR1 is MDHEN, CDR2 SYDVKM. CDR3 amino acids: CASSQGTGDTGELFF. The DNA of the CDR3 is TGTGCCAGCAGTCAGGGGACAGGGGATACCGGGGAGCTGTTTTTT.

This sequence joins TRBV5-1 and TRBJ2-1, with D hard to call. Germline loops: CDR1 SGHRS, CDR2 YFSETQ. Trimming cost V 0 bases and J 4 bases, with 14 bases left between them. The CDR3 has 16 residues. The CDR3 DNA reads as TGCGCCAGCAGCTTGGCCGCACAGATCAGTTACAATGAGCAGTTCTTC. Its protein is CASSLAAQISYNEQFF.

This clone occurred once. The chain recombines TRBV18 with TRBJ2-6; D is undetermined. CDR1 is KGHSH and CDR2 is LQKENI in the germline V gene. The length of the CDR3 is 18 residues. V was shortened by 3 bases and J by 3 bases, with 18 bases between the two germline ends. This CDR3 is CASSPVMDGLGGANVLTF. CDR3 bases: TGTGCCAGCTCACCCGTCATGGACGGCTTGGGTGGGGCCAACGTCCTGACTTTC.

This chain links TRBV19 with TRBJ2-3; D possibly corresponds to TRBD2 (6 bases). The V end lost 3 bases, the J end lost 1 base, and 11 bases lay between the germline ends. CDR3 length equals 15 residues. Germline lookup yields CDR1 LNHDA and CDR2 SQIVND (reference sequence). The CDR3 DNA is TGTGCCAGTAGTATCCCGGGAGAGGGCACAGATACGCAGTATTTT. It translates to CASSIPGEGTDTQYF.

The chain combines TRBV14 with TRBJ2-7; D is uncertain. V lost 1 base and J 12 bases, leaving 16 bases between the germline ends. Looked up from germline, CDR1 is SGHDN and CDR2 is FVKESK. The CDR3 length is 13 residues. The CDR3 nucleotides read TGTGCCAGCAGCCAAGTAATAGACGTCGGGCGGTACTTC. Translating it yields CASSQVIDVGRYF.

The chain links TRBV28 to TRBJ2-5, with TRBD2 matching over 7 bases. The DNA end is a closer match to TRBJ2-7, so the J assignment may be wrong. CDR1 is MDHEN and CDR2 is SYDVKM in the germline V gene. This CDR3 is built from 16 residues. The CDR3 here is CASRPNLAEEFYEQYF. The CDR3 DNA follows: TGTGCCAGCAGGCCCAATCTAGCGGAGGAGTTCTACGAGCAGTACTTC.

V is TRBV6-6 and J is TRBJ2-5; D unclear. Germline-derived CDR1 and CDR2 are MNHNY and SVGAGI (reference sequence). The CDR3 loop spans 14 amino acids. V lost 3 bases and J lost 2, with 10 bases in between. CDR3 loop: CASSYRVEQETQYF. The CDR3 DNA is TGTGCCAGCAGTTATAGGGTCGAACAAGAGACCCAGTACTTC.

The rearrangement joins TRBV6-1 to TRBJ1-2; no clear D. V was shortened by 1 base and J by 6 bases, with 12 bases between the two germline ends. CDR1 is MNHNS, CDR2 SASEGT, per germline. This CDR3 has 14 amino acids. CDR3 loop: CASSEGPGSHGYTF. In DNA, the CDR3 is TGTGCCAGCAGTGAAGGCCCGGGGTCCCATGGCTACACCTTC.

This chain's CDR3 is CASSVDSGNTIYF. DNA for the CDR3: TGTGCCAGCAGTGTAGACTCTGGAAACACCATATATTTT. The chain employs TRBV25-1 and TRBJ1-3; unclear D gene. V was clipped by 4 bases and J by 0 bases, with 4 bases between them. CDR1 MGHDK and CDR2 SYGVNS come from the germline V gene. This CDR3 spans 13 amino acids.

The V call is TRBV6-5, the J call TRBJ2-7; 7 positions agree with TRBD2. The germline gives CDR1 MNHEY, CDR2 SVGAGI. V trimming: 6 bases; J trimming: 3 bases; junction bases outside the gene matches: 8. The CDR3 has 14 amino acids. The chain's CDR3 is CASRAGALHYEQYF. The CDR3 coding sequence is TGTGCCAGCAGGGCGGGAGCCCTACACTACGAGCAGTACTTC.

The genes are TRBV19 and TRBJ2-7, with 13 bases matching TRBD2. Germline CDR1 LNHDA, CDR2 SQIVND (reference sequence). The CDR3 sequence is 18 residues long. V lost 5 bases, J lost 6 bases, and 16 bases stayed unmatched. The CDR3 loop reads CASSPNNQGLAGVLEQYF. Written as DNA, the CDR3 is TGTGCCAGTAGTCCAAACAACCAAGGACTAGCGGGAGTCCTCGAGCAGTACTTC.

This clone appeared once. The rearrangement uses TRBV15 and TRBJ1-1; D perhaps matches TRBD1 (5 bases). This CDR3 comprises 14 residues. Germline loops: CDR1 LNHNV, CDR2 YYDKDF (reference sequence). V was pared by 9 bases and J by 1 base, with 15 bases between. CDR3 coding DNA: TGTGCCACTAAACCGGGACCTGAGAACACTGAAGCTTTCTTT. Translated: CATKPGPENTEAFF. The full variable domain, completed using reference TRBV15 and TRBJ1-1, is DAMVIQNPRYQVTQFGKPVTLSCSQTLNHNVMYWYQQKSSQAPKLLFHYYDKDFNNEADTPDNFQSRRPNTSFCFLDIRSPGLGDTAMYLCATKPGPENTEAFFGQGTRLTVV.

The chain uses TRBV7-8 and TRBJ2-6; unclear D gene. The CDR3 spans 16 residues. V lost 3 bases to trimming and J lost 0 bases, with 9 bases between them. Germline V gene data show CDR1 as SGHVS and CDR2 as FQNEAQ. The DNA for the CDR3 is TGTGCCAGCAGCTTGGTACAAAACTCTGGGGCCAACGTCCTGACTTTC. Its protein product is CASSLVQNSGANVLTF.

CDR3 sequence (DNA): TGTGCCAGCTCGACCGGGACAGGGCCAGATACGCAGTATTTT. Translating it yields CASSTGTGPDTQYF. V is TRBV18 and J is TRBJ2-3, with 9 nucleotides matching TRBD1. The trim removed 6 bases at V and 4 bases at J, leaving 5 bases unmatched. Per germline, CDR1 KGHSH and CDR2 LQKENI. The CDR3 has 14 residues.

The CDR3, as DNA: TGTGCCAGCACAAGGGGGATAGGGGACACTGAAGCTTTCTTT. It is translated as CASTRGIGDTEAFF. The chain employs TRBV11-2 and TRBJ1-1; perhaps TRBD1 as D (6 bases). Deletions cut 7 bases from V and 3 bases from J, with 15 bases between. CDR1 is SGHAT and CDR2 is FQNNGV in the germline V gene. The CDR3 has 14 amino acids.

The CDR3 loop reads CASSPSGNQPQHF. The DNA of the CDR3 is TGTGCCAGCAGCCCCAGTGGGAATCAGCCCCAGCATTTT. This chain joins TRBV7-6 and TRBJ1-5; D unresolved. Between the trimmed V and J ends, which lost 5 bases and 4 bases, there was a span of 9 bases. This CDR3 has 13 residues. Germline-derived CDR1 and CDR2 are SGHVS and FNYEAQ. The variable domain in full, with the rest retrieved from reference TRBV7-6 and TRBJ1-5, is GAGVSQSPRYKVTKRGQDVALRCDPISGHVSLYWYRQALGQGPEFLTYFNYEAQQDKSGLPNDRFSAERPEGSISTLTIQRTEQRDSAMYRCASSPSGNQPQHFGDGTRLSIL.

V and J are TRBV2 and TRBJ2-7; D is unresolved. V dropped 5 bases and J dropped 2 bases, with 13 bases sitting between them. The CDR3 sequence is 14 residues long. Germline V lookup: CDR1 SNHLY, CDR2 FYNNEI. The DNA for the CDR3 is TGTGCCAGCAGTCCCCGACAACCCACCTACGAGCAGTACTTC. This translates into CASSPRQPTYEQYF.

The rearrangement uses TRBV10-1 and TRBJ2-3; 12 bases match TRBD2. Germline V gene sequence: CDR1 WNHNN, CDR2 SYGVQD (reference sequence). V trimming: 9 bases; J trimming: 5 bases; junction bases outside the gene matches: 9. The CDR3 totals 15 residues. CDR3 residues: CARGPLAGGGDTQYF. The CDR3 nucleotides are TGCGCCAGAGGTCCCCTAGCGGGAGGGGGAGATACGCAGTATTTT.

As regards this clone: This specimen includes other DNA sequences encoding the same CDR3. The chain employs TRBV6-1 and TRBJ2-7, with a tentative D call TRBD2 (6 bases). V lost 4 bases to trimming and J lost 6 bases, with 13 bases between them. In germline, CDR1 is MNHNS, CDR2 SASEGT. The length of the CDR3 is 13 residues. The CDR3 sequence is CASSVGGVGEQYF. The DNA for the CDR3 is TGTGCCAGCAGTGTCGGAGGGGTCGGCGAGCAGTACTTC.

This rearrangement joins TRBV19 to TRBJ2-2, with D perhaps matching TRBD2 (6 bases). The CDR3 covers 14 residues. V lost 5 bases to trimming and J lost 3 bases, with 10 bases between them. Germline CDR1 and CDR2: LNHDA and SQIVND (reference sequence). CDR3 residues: CASSFRDYTGELFF. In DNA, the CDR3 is TGTGCCAGTAGTTTCCGGGACTACACCGGGGAGCTGTTTTTT.

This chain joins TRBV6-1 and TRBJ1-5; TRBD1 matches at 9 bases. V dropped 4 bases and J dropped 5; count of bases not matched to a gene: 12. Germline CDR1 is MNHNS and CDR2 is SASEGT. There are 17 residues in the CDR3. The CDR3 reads CASSAAGTGRIYQPQHF. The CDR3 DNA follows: TGTGCCAGCAGTGCGGCCGGGACAGGGCGAATTTATCAGCCCCAGCATTTT.

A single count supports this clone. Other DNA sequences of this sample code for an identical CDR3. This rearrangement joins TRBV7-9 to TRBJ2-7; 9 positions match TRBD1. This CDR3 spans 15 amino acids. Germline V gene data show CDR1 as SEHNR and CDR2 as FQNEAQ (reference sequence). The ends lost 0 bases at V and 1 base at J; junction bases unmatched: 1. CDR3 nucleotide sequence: TGTGCCAGCAGCTTAGCGGGGACAGGGTCCTACGAGCAGTACTTC. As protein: CASSLAGTGSYEQYF.